The next 29 T cell receptor beta chains were all read from a single sample in a study of cytotoxic CD8 clonotypes in ibrutinib-treated CLL. Assay: immunoSEQ multiplex PCR; the TCRdb copy retains only in-frame clones and omits some. The sample holds about 160,000 clones, more than 75% seen once. This material consisted of PBMCs, taken after 12 months of ibrutinib treatment. The source of these receptors is a human donor with chronic lymphocytic leukemia.

This clone was recorded a few times. CDR3 DNA sequence: TGCGCCAGCAGCCCTGGACAGCAAAGCTCCTATAATTCACCCCTCCACTTT. This gives the protein CASSPGQQSSYNSPLHF. The rearrangement links TRBV4-1 to TRBJ1-6; a possible D gene is TRBD1 (6 bases). This CDR3 spans 17 amino acids. V lost 4 bases and J lost 0, with 13 bases in between. CDR1 is MGHRA and CDR2 is YSYEKL in the germline V gene.

This rearrangement joins TRBV18 to TRBJ1-3; a possible D gene is TRBD1 (6 bases). Per the germline V gene, CDR1 is KGHSH and CDR2 is LQKENI. The CDR3 has 17 amino acids. The germline V and J ends were trimmed by 0 bases and 2 bases, with 14 bases remaining between them. The CDR3 sequence: CASSPPGIEGAGNTIYF. The CDR3 region has the DNA TGTGCCAGCTCACCACCGGGGATCGAGGGGGCTGGAAACACCATATATTTT.

The chain links TRBV7-2 to TRBJ2-2; no clear D gene. The germline V gene has CDR1 SGHTA and CDR2 FQGNSA. V lost 5 bases, J lost 1 base, and 5 bases lay in between. This CDR3 region has 13 residues. DNA of the CDR3: TGTGCCAGCAGCATTCAGAACACCGGGGAGCTGTTTTTT. Translated, it gives CASSIQNTGELFF.

As regards this clone: The junction shows a germline mismatch at one end, possibly a read error. The V gene is TRBV14, the J gene TRBJ2-3, with D perhaps TRBD1 or TRBD2 (5 bases each). The CDR3 length is 14 residues. Germline CDR1 and CDR2: SGHDN and FVKESK. CDR3 protein: CASSQSRAGTPLHF. The CDR3 region has the DNA TGTGCCAGCAGCCAATCAAGAGCCGGGACCCCCTTGCATTTT.

The V gene is TRBV7-8, the J gene TRBJ1-1; a weak D match, TRBD1 (5 bases). Looked up from germline, CDR1 is SGHVS and CDR2 is FQNEAQ. The CDR3 consists of 15 residues. V was trimmed by 2 bases and J by 0 bases, leaving 10 bases between them. The CDR3 DNA reads TGTGCCAGCAGCTTAACAGGCTTTATGAACACTGAAGCTTTCTTT. It encodes CASSLTGFMNTEAFF.

In this sample, this clone turned up many times. The V call is TRBV21-1, the J call TRBJ1-1; no check of the table's D call, TRBD1, against the DNA was made. TRBV21-1 is classified as a pseudogene. The CDR3 loop spans 19 amino acids. This chain's CDR3 is CASSKEVRGQGNRNTEAFF. Here the CDR3 DNA reads TGTGCCAGCAGCAAAGAGGTTAGAGGACAGGGTAATCGGAACACTGAAGCTTTCTTT.

The DNA of the CDR3 is TGCGCCAGCAGGGGACAGGTCCGGGAAAAACTGTTTTTT. It encodes CASRGQVREKLFF. The chain carries TRBV10-2 and TRBJ1-4; 8 nucleotides line up with TRBD1. With V trimmed by 6 bases and J by 8 bases, 5 bases remained unmatched. The CDR3 runs to 13 residues. CDR1 is WSHSY and CDR2 is SAAADI in the germline V gene.

The chain couples TRBV5-6 to TRBJ2-4, with TRBD1 identical over 9 bases. V lost 4 bases, J lost 12 bases, and 20 bases stayed unmatched. The CDR3 has 17 amino acids. CDR1 SGHDT and CDR2 YYEEEE come from the germline V gene. The CDR3 protein is CASSPGTGLWSGTGQYF. In DNA form, the CDR3 reads TGTGCCAGCAGCCCCGGGACAGGGCTTTGGTCGGGGACGGGTCAGTACTTC.

The chain has TRBV6-5 and TRBJ1-1; D gene uncertain. Germline CDR1 and CDR2: MNHEY and SVGAGI. Trimming took 4 bases from V and 1 from J, leaving 7 bases between them. This CDR3 is built from 13 residues. For the CDR3, the DNA is TGTGCCAGCAGTTTTCGAAAGAACACTGAAGCTTTCTTT. The encoded protein is CASSFRKNTEAFF.

The chain recombines TRBV18 with TRBJ2-7, with TRBD1 identical over 9 bases. With V trimmed by 5 bases and J by 4 bases, 12 bases remained unmatched. The CDR3 loop spans 16 amino acids. Germline V gene data show CDR1 as KGHSH and CDR2 as LQKENI. This CDR3 is CASSTLQQGAGYEQYF. CDR3 in DNA: TGTGCCAGCTCAACCCTACAACAGGGGGCAGGGTACGAGCAGTACTTC.

The rearrangement joins TRBV4-3 to TRBJ2-2; no reliable D call. Germline V CDR1 and CDR2: LGHNA, YSLEER. Between the trimmed V and J ends, which lost 0 bases and 4 bases, there was a span of 9 bases. This CDR3 is 15 amino acids long. The CDR3 region is CASSQEPGSTGELFF. CDR3 sequence (DNA): TGCGCCAGCAGCCAAGAACCGGGTTCCACCGGGGAGCTGTTTTTT.

The V call is TRBV6-6, the J call TRBJ2-2; D is unresolved. Germline CDR1 is MNHNY and CDR2 is SVGAGI (reference sequence). CDR3 length equals 12 residues. Trimming shortened V by 4 bases and J by 6 bases, and 6 bases separated the two germline ends. The CDR3 DNA sequence: TGTGCCAGCAGTTTGGGTCCCGGGGAGCTGTTTTTT. The encoded protein is CASSLGPGELFF.

V and J are TRBV9 and TRBJ2-7; TRBD1 matches 9 bases. V shed 4 bases, J shed 3 bases, and the junction held 5 bases outside the gene matches. CDR1 and CDR2 (germline): SGDLS, YYNGEE. The CDR3 is 14 residues long. CDR3: CASSQTGGIYEQYF. As DNA, the CDR3 is TGTGCCAGCAGCCAAACAGGGGGCATCTACGAGCAGTACTTC.

The V gene is TRBV5-6, the J gene TRBJ2-3; D gene uncertain. CDR3 size: 11 residues. Trimming left V 6 bases short and J 6 bases short, with 8 bases between. Germline assignment: CDR1 SGHDT and CDR2 YYEEEE. The CDR3 protein is CASTRRDTQYF. The DNA for the CDR3 is TGTGCCAGCACGCGAAGGGATACGCAGTATTTT.

The genes are TRBV29-1 and TRBJ2-4; 12 bases are a match to TRBD2. This CDR3 is built from 15 residues. The ends lost 5 bases at V and 0 bases at J; junction bases unmatched: 2. Germline V CDR1 and CDR2: SQVTM, ANQGSEA. This CDR3 is CSVSTSGGAKNIQYF. In DNA form, the CDR3 reads TGCAGCGTTTCGACTAGCGGGGGAGCCAAAAACATTCAGTACTTC.

The V gene is TRBV7-9, the J gene TRBJ2-7; TRBD2 matches 7 bases. The CDR3 is 15 amino acids. In germline, CDR1 is SEHNR, CDR2 FQNEAQ (reference sequence). J was trimmed by 2 bases and V by 1 base; bases with no gene match: 5. The CDR3 nucleotides read TGTGCCAGCAGCTTAGTCTCTAGCGGACCCTACGAGCAGTACTTC. Amino acid sequence: CASSLVSSGPYEQYF.

This clone occurred once. The rearrangement joins TRBV6-5 to TRBJ2-3; 9 nucleotides align to TRBD2. Unmatched junction bases numbered 3, after V lost 1 base and J lost 1 base. The CDR3 runs 16 residues. Germline CDR1 is MNHEY and CDR2 is SVGAGI. The CDR3 DNA follows: TGTGCCAGCAGTTACTGGTGGACTAGCGGCACAGATACGCAGTATTTT. Translated: CASSYWWTSGTDTQYF.

This rearrangement joins TRBV28 to TRBJ2-1; D is unresolved. Germline CDR1 and CDR2: MDHEN and SYDVKM. V lost 6 bases to trimming and J lost 4 bases, with 10 bases between them. This CDR3 comprises 13 residues. CDR3 DNA sequence: TGTGCCAGCAGCCCACCCGGGTACAATGAGCAGTTCTTC. It specifies CASSPPGYNEQFF. Full variable domain (rest looked up from reference TRBV28 and TRBJ2-1): DVKVTQSSRYLVKRTGEKVFLECVQDMDHENMFWYRQDPGLGLRLIYFSYDVKMKEKGDIPEGYSVSREKKERFSLILESASTNQTSMYLCASSPPGYNEQFFGPGTRLTVL.

This clone appeared once. The chain employs TRBV29-1 and TRBJ2-5; D not certain. The V and J ends lost 0 bases and 13 bases respectively, with 12 bases between them. The germline V gene has CDR1 SQVTM and CDR2 ANQGSEA. This CDR3 has 11 residues. In nucleotides, the CDR3 is TGCAGCGTTGAAGATAGGCAAATTCTGTACTTC. It yields the protein CSVEDRQILYF. Full variable domain (outside the CDR3, taken from reference TRBV29-1 and TRBJ2-5): SAVISQKPSRDICQRGTSLTIQCQVDSQVTMMFWYRQQPGQSLTLIATANQGSEATYESGFVIDKFPISRPNLTFSTLTVSNMSPEDSSIYLCSVEDRQILYFGPGTRLLVL.

This clone has just a few counts. The V gene is TRBV5-1, the J gene TRBJ2-7; the D gene is possibly TRBD1 (6 bases). Germline V lookup: CDR1 SGHRS, CDR2 YFSETQ. Trimming left V 0 bases short and J 5 bases short, with 15 bases between. The CDR3 length is 15 residues. The CDR3 DNA reads TGCGCCAGCAGCTTGGGACAGGCAAAAGCTCACGAGCAGTACTTC. Its protein is CASSLGQAKAHEQYF. Full variable domain (rest looked up from reference TRBV5-1 and TRBJ2-7): KAGVTQTPRYLIKTRGQQVTLSCSPISGHRSVSWYQQTPGQGLQFLFEYFSETQRNKGNFPGRFSGRQFSNSRSEMNVSTLELGDSALYLCASSLGQAKAHEQYFGPGTRLTVT.

The chain couples TRBV10-3 to TRBJ2-2; tentatively, D is TRBD2 (5 bases). Trimming cost V 4 bases and J 4 bases, with 13 bases left between them. This CDR3 has 15 residues. Germline V lookup: CDR1 ENHRY, CDR2 SYGVKD. CDR3 coding DNA: TGTGCCATCAGTGCCAAGGGAGCCCCCACCGGGGAGCTGTTTTTT. Translation gives CAISAKGAPTGELFF.

The V gene is TRBV6-5, the J gene TRBJ1-3; D gene uncertain. Trimming left V 0 bases short and J 4 bases short, with 10 bases between. CDR3 length: 15 amino acids. Germline V CDR1 and CDR2: MNHEY, SVGAGI. The CDR3 nucleotides are TGTGCCAGCAGTTACTCGTCGGCGGGGGGAAACACCATATATTTT. It codes for CASSYSSAGGNTIYF.

The chain is built from TRBV9 and TRBJ2-1; a weak D match, TRBD2 (5 bases). Germline V gives CDR1 SGDLS, CDR2 YYNGEE. V lost 2 bases and J lost 4, with 10 bases in between. This CDR3 spans 14 amino acids. CDR3 sequence reads: CASSVSSGYNEQFF. In nucleotides, the CDR3 is TGTGCCAGCAGCGTGTCCTCGGGATACAATGAGCAGTTCTTC.

The rearrangement joins TRBV28 to TRBJ2-3; possible D gene TRBD2, 6 bases. V shed 1 base and J shed 0 bases, with 17 bases lying between them. This CDR3 spans 18 amino acids. The germline V gene has CDR1 MDHEN and CDR2 SYDVKM. This CDR3 reads CASSLLAGRGGSTDTQYF. The CDR3, as DNA: TGTGCCAGCAGTTTATTGGCGGGGCGAGGTGGAAGCACAGATACGCAGTATTTT.

This chain joins TRBV29-1 and TRBJ1-4, with 8 positions matching TRBD1. V shed 6 bases and J 1 base; nucleotides not matched to a gene: 4. This CDR3 region has 14 residues. The germline V gene has CDR1 SQVTM and CDR2 ANQGSEA. The CDR3 region is CSVAGGRTNEKLFF. The CDR3 DNA sequence: TGCAGCGTCGCAGGGGGCAGAACTAATGAAAAACTGTTTTTT.

The chain is built from TRBV30 and TRBJ1-2; D gene unclear. Germline V gene sequence: CDR1 GTSNPN, CDR2 SVGIG (reference sequence). V lost 2 bases to trimming and J lost 7 bases, with 11 bases between them. The length of the CDR3 is 12 residues. CDR3: CAWSYRAGGYTF. CDR3 coding DNA: TGTGCCTGGAGTTACAGAGCAGGTGGCTACACCTTC.

V and J are TRBV7-2 and TRBJ1-1; 9 nucleotides align to TRBD1. CDR1 is SGHTA, CDR2 FQGNSA, per germline. The CDR3 has 14 residues. After removal of 1 base from V and 9 bases from J, the junction contained 6 bases not matched to a gene. This chain's CDR3 is CASSLVAGQGKAFF. CDR3 bases: TGTGCCAGCAGCTTAGTAGCTGGACAGGGGAAAGCTTTCTTT.

The rearrangement uses TRBV28 and TRBJ2-3, with D perhaps TRBD1 or TRBD2 (6 bases each). Between the trimmed V and J ends, which lost 2 bases and 2 bases, there was a span of 11 bases. This CDR3 comprises 15 residues. The germline V gene encodes CDR1 MDHEN and CDR2 SYDVKM. In nucleotides, the CDR3 is TGTGCCAGCAGTTTAGAGGGGGGCCCCACAGATACGCAGTATTTT. It translates to CASSLEGGPTDTQYF.

This chain links TRBV5-4 with TRBJ2-1; possibly TRBD1 or TRBD2 for D (5 bases each). Deletions cut 7 bases from V and 6 bases from J, with 8 bases between. The length of the CDR3 is 11 residues. Germline lookup yields CDR1 SGHNT and CDR2 YYREEE (reference sequence). The CDR3 nucleotides are TGTGCCAGCTCTGGGGGCAATGAGCAGTTCTTC. Its protein product is CASSGGNEQFF.